The source of this T cell receptor beta chain is a study of cytomegalovirus exposure and HLA in healthy donors. This clone was counted once. Its antigen is as yet unknown. CDR3 size: 15 residues. Germline CDR1 ENHRY, CDR2 SYGVKD. V lost 3 bases to trimming and J lost 5 bases; unmatched junction nucleotides: 6. Researchers ran the PCR with 60 Vbeta and 13 Jbeta primers. The authors' processing: Approximately 80 million unique TCR beta chains, roughly 11 million of them shared, were counted by a later analysis. Libraries were prepared by immunoSEQ multiplex PCR; TCRdb keeps only in-frame clonotypes and omits some of them. D and trimming were read from the DNA, whereas the V and J calls and clone size are those reported in that table. This table holds 130,000 to 150,000 clones, 82% found once. Study results and limitations: Accurate predictions that matched the HLA-A and HLA-B alleles of most subjects were reportedly made from TCR beta sequences. In a later analysis, donors in an Asian-associated ancestry cluster reportedly had fewer N-insertions in productive TCRs than the cohort mean.

This receptor was taken from a woman in her sixties or seventies in good health and CMV-seropositive. Sequencing was carried out using PBMCs. The V gene is TRBV10-3, the J gene TRBJ2-3, with 9 bases matching TRBD2. The CDR3 loop reads CAISDTSGSGDTQYF. CDR3 bases: TGTGCCATCAGTGACACTAGCGGGTCTGGAGATACGCAGTATTTT.